This T cell receptor (beta chain) was found in a study of blood T cell repertoires in COVID-19. Trimming took 6 bases from V and 2 from J, leaving 11 bases between them. CDR1 and CDR2 from the germline V gene are SGHDN and FVKESK. The CDR3 has 14 residues. The data were produced by immunoSEQ multiplex PCR, yet TCRdb's version contains in-frame clones alone and is incomplete. The sample contains about 190,000 clones, 80% of which appear only once. The receptor was isolated from a man aged 60 to 75 with acute or convalescent COVID-19. The rearrangement joins TRBV14 to TRBJ1-3; D gene uncertain. The sample consisted of peripheral blood. The chain's CDR3 is CASRLGSAGNTIYF. The CDR3 DNA follows: TGTGCCAGCAGGTTAGGGAGCGCTGGAAACACCATATATTTT.